This is a list of T cell receptor beta chains from one sample in a study of cytomegalovirus exposure and HLA in healthy donors. Repertoires were generated with immunoSEQ multiplex PCR, while TCRdb's copy carries only in-frame clones and drops some. The table includes around 150,000 clones, approximately 62% detected once. The sample consisted of PBMCs. The receptors were gathered from a human donor in good health. Both conserved end residues are part of each CDR3. The D gene is left open where the match is weak. Some rows have no size entry. The others give once, few or many, or a class for an expanded clone.

clone_size: NA; v_call: TRBV9; d_call: TRBD1; j_call: TRBJ1-5; cdr3_length: 14; cdr3_nt: TGTGCCAGCAGCGTAGAGGCAGGGGGTTTGACCCAGCATTTT; cdr3_aa: CASSVEAGGLTQHF
clone_size: NA; v_call: TRBV2; d_call: TRBD2; j_call: TRBJ2-3; cdr3_length: 15; cdr3_nt: TGTGCCAGCAGGCGGGGGATGCGGGGGACAGATACGCAGTATTTT; cdr3_aa: CASRRGMRGTDTQYF
clone_size: NA; v_call: TRBV2; d_call: NA; j_call: TRBJ2-3; cdr3_length: 14; cdr3_nt: TGTGCCAGCAGTAGACAGTCGTCTACAGATACGCAGTATTTT; cdr3_aa: CASSRQSSTDTQYF
clone_size: NA; v_call: TRBV6-5; d_call: TRBD1; j_call: TRBJ2-7; cdr3_length: 15; cdr3_nt: TGTGCCAGCAGTTACCCGGGACAGGGGGGTTACGAGCAGTACTTC; cdr3_aa: CASSYPGQGGYEQYF
clone_size: few; v_call: TRBV5-4; d_call: TRBD2; j_call: TRBJ2-5; cdr3_length: 15; cdr3_nt: TGTGCCAGCAGCTTGGGTCTAGCGGGAGTAGAGACCCAGTACTTC; cdr3_aa: CASSLGLAGVETQYF
clone_size: NA; v_call: TRBV19; d_call: TRBD2; j_call: TRBJ2-7; cdr3_length: 16; cdr3_nt: TGTGCCAGTAGTATAGCGGCTAGCGGGAGCCCCTACGAGCAGTACTTC; cdr3_aa: CASSIAASGSPYEQYF
clone_size: NA; v_call: TRBV7-6; d_call: NA; j_call: TRBJ2-3; cdr3_length: 15; cdr3_nt: TGTGCCAGCAGCCCGGAACAGGGCGGGACAGATACGCAGTATTTT; cdr3_aa: CASSPEQGGTDTQYF
clone_size: once; v_call: TRBV15; d_call: NA; j_call: TRBJ1-1; cdr3_length: 16; cdr3_nt: TGTGCCACCAGCTCAAGCGTAGCAGGGTGGGGCACTGAAGCTTTCTTT; cdr3_aa: CATSSSVAGWGTEAFF
clone_size: NA; v_call: TRBV5-1; d_call: NA; j_call: TRBJ2-7; cdr3_length: 14; cdr3_nt: TGCGCCAGCCGAGACGACGGGATCTCCTACGAGCAGTACTTC; cdr3_aa: CASRDDGISYEQYF
clone_size: NA; v_call: TRBV5-1; d_call: TRBD1; j_call: TRBJ2-7; cdr3_length: 14; cdr3_nt: TGCGCCAGCAGCTTAGGACAGGGGGGTTACGAGCAGTACTTC; cdr3_aa: CASSLGQGGYEQYF
clone_size: few; v_call: TRBV28; d_call: TRBD2; j_call: TRBJ2-7; cdr3_length: 14; cdr3_nt: TGTGCCAGCAGTTTGGCTAGCGGGAGTGACGAGCAGTACTTC; cdr3_aa: CASSLASGSDEQYF
clone_size: NA; v_call: TRBV9; d_call: TRBD2; j_call: TRBJ2-1; cdr3_length: 14; cdr3_nt: TGTGCCAGCAGCGTCGAAGGGACTAAAGAGGAACAGTTCTTC; cdr3_aa: CASSVEGTKEEQFF
clone_size: NA; v_call: TRBV27; d_call: NA; j_call: TRBJ2-3; cdr3_length: 15; cdr3_nt: TGTGCCAGCAGTTTTGTCCGCACCCAGCGGTACCCGCAGTATTTT; cdr3_aa: CASSFVRTQRYPQYF
clone_size: NA; v_call: TRBV28; d_call: TRBD2; j_call: TRBJ2-1; cdr3_length: 15; cdr3_nt: TGTGCCAGCAGTTATAGACTAGCGGGAGTACCTGAGCAGTTCTTC; cdr3_aa: CASSYRLAGVPEQFF
clone_size: few; v_call: TRBV29-1; d_call: TRBD1; j_call: TRBJ2-2; cdr3_length: 14; cdr3_nt: TGCAGCGTTGCGGGACAGATCGACACCGGGGAGCTGTTTTTT; cdr3_aa: CSVAGQIDTGELFF
clone_size: NA; v_call: TRBV7-2; d_call: TRBD2; j_call: TRBJ2-1; cdr3_length: 16; cdr3_nt: TGTGCCAGCGACGACTTAGCCCTAGCGGGAACCGTTGAGCAGTTCTTC; cdr3_aa: CASDDLALAGTVEQFF